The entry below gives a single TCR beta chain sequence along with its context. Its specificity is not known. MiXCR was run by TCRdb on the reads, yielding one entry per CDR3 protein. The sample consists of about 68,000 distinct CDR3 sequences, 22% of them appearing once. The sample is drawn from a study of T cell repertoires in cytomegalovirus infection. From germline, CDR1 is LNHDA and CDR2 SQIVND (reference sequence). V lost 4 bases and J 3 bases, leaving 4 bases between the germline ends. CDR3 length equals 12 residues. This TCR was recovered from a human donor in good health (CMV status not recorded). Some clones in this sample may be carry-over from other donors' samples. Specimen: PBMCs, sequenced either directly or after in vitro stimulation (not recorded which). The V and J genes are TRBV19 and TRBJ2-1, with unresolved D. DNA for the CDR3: TGTGCCAGTAGTACGGACTACAATGAGCAGTTCTTC. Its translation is CASSTDYNEQFF.